Below, 10 T cell receptor beta chains from the same sample are listed, as sequenced in a study of blood T cells in healthy people across ages. Then a second PCR, running roughly 7 to 12 cycles, was carried out with a sample-barcoded 5' primer and a J-beta primer mix. One entry per CDR3 protein results from TCRdb running MiXCR on the 5' RACE reads. The sample lists 800,000 to 900,000 distinct CDR3 sequences, 62% seen once, with roughly 25% in the top ten. The sequencing input was blood. These receptors all come from a man aged 25 to 40 in good health.

This clonotype was counted only a few times. The chain recombines TRBV5-5 with TRBJ2-1, with no clear D. Per the germline V gene, CDR1 is SGHKS and CDR2 is YYEKEE (reference sequence). V was pared by 1 base and J by 0 bases, with 14 bases between. The CDR3 is made up of 17 amino acids. CDR3 in DNA: TGTGCCAGCAGCTTGAATAGAGTCCCAAGCTCCTACAATGAGCAGTTCTTC. Protein product: CASSLNRVPSSYNEQFF.

The V call is TRBV14, the J call TRBJ2-1, with a tentative D call TRBD2 (5 bases). V shed 4 bases and J shed 6 bases, with 13 bases lying between them. Per germline, CDR1 SGHDN and CDR2 FVKESK. The CDR3 loop spans 14 amino acids. As DNA, the CDR3 is TGTGCCAGCAGCCGATACCGTGGAGGCAATGAGCAGTTCTTC. Translation gives CASSRYRGGNEQFF.

This clonotype was recorded only once. The chain carries TRBV28 and TRBJ1-5; TRBD1 aligns across 10 bases. This CDR3 is 20 amino acids long. From germline, CDR1 is MDHEN and CDR2 SYDVKM. J lost 2 bases, V lost 2 bases, and 15 bases had no gene match. CDR3: CASSLPAWGTGEYGNQPQHF. The CDR3 bases are TGTGCCAGCAGTTTACCCGCCTGGGGGACAGGGGAGTATGGCAATCAGCCCCAGCATTTT.

CDR3 sequence: CASSARRRPTEGGELFF. CDR3 in DNA: TGTGCCAGCAGCGCGCGACGTCGCCCAACGGAGGGCGGGGAGCTGTTTTTT. J is TRBJ2-2 and V is TRBV7-9; tentative D call: TRBD2 (6 bases). The CDR3 loop spans 17 amino acids. V was trimmed by 5 bases and J by 7 bases, leaving 23 bases between them. Germline V lookup: CDR1 SEHNR, CDR2 FQNEAQ (reference sequence).

In this sample, this clonotype turned up many times. V is TRBV9 and J is TRBJ2-7; 7 nucleotides match TRBD2. V shed 0 bases and J 4 bases; nucleotides not matched to a gene: 1. The CDR3 totals 13 residues. CDR1 and CDR2 from the germline V gene are SGDLS and YYNGEE. DNA of the CDR3: TGTGCCAGCAGCGTAGGACTAGCTTACGAGCAGTACTTC. Amino acids: CASSVGLAYEQYF.

The chain links TRBV27 to TRBJ1-6; weak D call: TRBD1 (5 bases). Trimming took 3 bases from V and 3 from J, leaving 15 bases between them. Germline loops: CDR1 MNHEY, CDR2 SMNVEV (reference sequence). The CDR3 has 17 amino acids. The CDR3 sequence: CASSLGVVGLYNSPLHF. CDR3 in DNA: TGTGCCAGCAGTTTGGGGGTTGTCGGCCTCTATAATTCACCCCTCCACTTT.

Here the CDR3 reads CASSQVEGISYGYTF. The CDR3 bases are TGCGCCAGCAGCCAAGTTGAGGGAATTAGCTATGGCTACACCTTC. The J gene is TRBJ1-2, the V gene TRBV4-3; no clear D gene. The V and J ends lost 1 base and 4 bases respectively, with 13 bases between them. CDR3 length equals 15 residues. CDR1 and CDR2 (germline): LGHNA, YSLEER.

The chain has TRBV7-2 and TRBJ2-1, with 7 bases fitting TRBD2. The CDR3 extends over 15 amino acids. Unmatched junction bases numbered 8, after V lost 4 bases and J lost 5 bases. Germline assignment: CDR1 SGHTA and CDR2 FQGNSA. For the CDR3, the DNA is TGTGCCAGCAGCTACACCGGGACTACCAACAATGAGCAGTTCTTC. Residues: CASSYTGTTNNEQFF.

The chain uses TRBV11-2 and TRBJ2-1; no clear D gene. Trimming left V 0 bases short and J 2 bases short, with 11 bases between. Germline V gene data show CDR1 as SGHAT and CDR2 as FQNNGV. The CDR3 length is 16 residues. The CDR3 is CASSLDPVATYNEQFF. CDR3 bases: TGTGCCAGCAGCTTAGATCCCGTGGCTACCTACAATGAGCAGTTCTTC. Using reference TRBV11-2 and TRBJ2-1 for the parts outside the CDR3, the full variable domain is EAGVAQSPRYKIIEKRQSVAFWCNPISGHATLYWYQQILGQGPKLLIQFQNNGVVDDSQLPKDRFSAERLKGVDSTLKIQPAKLEDSAVYLCASSLDPVATYNEQFFGPGTRLTVL.

Comment on this clonotype: One junction end does not reproduce the germline sequence, and a read error may be involved. This chain connects TRBV6-2 or TRBV6-3 to TRBJ2-1; 9 nucleotides line up with TRBD1. Per the germline V gene, CDR1 is MNHEY and CDR2 is SVGEGT. CDR3 length: 20 residues. The CDR3 sequence: CATTTWGSRDRVLSYDEQFF. Here the CDR3 DNA reads TGTGCCACCACGACGTGGGGCTCCCGGGACAGGGTCCTCTCCTACGATGAGCAGTTCTTC.